These 30 T cell receptor beta chains were all obtained from the same sample, sequenced in a study of T cells in localized non-small cell lung cancer. Sequenced by immunoSEQ multiplex PCR; TCRdb stores in-frame clones only, minus some. The sample contains approximately 11,000 clones, roughly 82% of which appear only once. The sample in question was peripheral blood mononuclear cells, obtained before any cancer treatment. The receptors were gathered from an older female donor with stage II lung adenocarcinoma.

The chain links TRBV2 to TRBJ1-1; D uncertain. Trimming took off 4 bases at V and 1 base at J, with 7 bases between the two ends. This CDR3 has 13 residues. CDR1 and CDR2 (germline): SNHLY, FYNNEI. The CDR3 here is CASSVEANTEAFF. The CDR3 DNA follows: TGTGCCAGCAGTGTCGAAGCGAACACTGAAGCTTTCTTT.

This chain joins TRBV7-2 and TRBJ1-1, with D uncertain. This CDR3 spans 12 amino acids. V was cut by 2 bases and J by 8 bases, with 9 bases left in between. Germline CDR1 SGHTA, CDR2 FQGNSA. The DNA for the CDR3 is TGTGCCAGCAGCTTATTTTTTAGAGAAGCTTTCTTT. Translating gives CASSLFFREAFF.

The chain employs TRBV7-8 and TRBJ1-4, with a possible D match to TRBD1 (5 bases). Trimming removed 7 bases from V and 8 bases from J, with 23 bases in between. Looked up from germline, CDR1 is SGHVS and CDR2 is FQNEAQ. The CDR3 contains 16 residues. This chain's CDR3 is CASTFQSRSGDEKLFF. The CDR3 coding sequence is TGTGCCAGCACCTTTCAAAGTCGATCCGGGGACGAAAAACTGTTTTTT.

This clone is a singleton in its sample. V usage is TRBV9 and J usage is TRBJ2-7; no definite D call. Trimming removed 0 bases from V and 2 bases from J, with 12 bases in between. Germline CDR1 reads SGDLS; CDR2 reads YYNGEE. The CDR3 runs 15 residues. CDR3 DNA: TGTGCCAGCAGCGTAGCAGACCGACCACCCTACGAGCAGTACTTC. Amino acid sequence: CASSVADRPPYEQYF.

The chain has TRBV5-4 and TRBJ1-1; tentative D call: TRBD1 (6 bases). Trimming left V 3 bases short and J 1 base short, with 16 bases between. Germline CDR1 and CDR2: SGHNT and YYREEE (reference sequence). The CDR3 runs 16 residues. CDR3 residues: CASSSPRPGQNTEAFF. CDR3 nucleotide sequence: TGTGCCAGCAGCTCGCCTAGACCGGGACAGAACACTGAAGCTTTCTTT. The whole variable domain, remainder taken from reference TRBV5-4 and TRBJ1-1, is ETGVTQSPTHLIKTRGQQVTLRCSSQSGHNTVSWYQQALGQGPQFIFQYYREEENGRGNFPPRFSGLQFPNYSSELNVNALELDDSALYLCASSSPRPGQNTEAFFGQGTRLTVV.

The gene calls are TRBV28 and TRBJ1-1; D is unresolved. The V and J ends lost 6 bases and 1 base respectively, with 12 bases between them. Germline V gene sequence: CDR1 MDHEN, CDR2 SYDVKM. This CDR3 spans 14 amino acids. CDR3 sequence reads: CASSSSLGNTEAFF. The CDR3 bases are TGTGCCAGCAGCTCCTCCCTGGGGAACACTGAAGCTTTCTTT.

This clone was counted between two and nine times. J is TRBJ1-5 and V is TRBV7-9; no reliable D call. The V end was cut by 2 bases, the J end by 4 bases, with 3 bases between. This CDR3 has 12 residues. Germline-derived CDR1 and CDR2 are SEHNR and FQNEAQ (reference sequence). The CDR3 DNA reads as TGTGCCAGCAGCTTACCTAATCAGCCCCAGCATTTT. Residues: CASSLPNQPQHF. The full variable domain, rest sourced from reference TRBV7-9 and TRBJ1-5, is DTGVSQNPRHKITKRGQNVTFRCDPISEHNRLYWYRQTLGQGPEFLTYFQNEAQLEKSRLLSDRFSAERPKGSFSTLEIQRTEQGDSAMYLCASSLPNQPQHFGDGTRLSIL.

The CDR3 protein is CASSLVGYSVSTDTQYF. The CDR3 nucleotides read TGTGCCAGCAGCTTAGTGGGTTACTCAGTGAGCACAGATACGCAGTATTTT. The V gene is TRBV11-2, the J gene TRBJ2-3, with unresolved D. V lost 1 base and J 0 bases, leaving 14 bases between the germline ends. Per germline, CDR1 SGHAT and CDR2 FQNNGV. This CDR3 contains 17 residues.

The chain has TRBV10-3 and TRBJ1-2; D uncertain. V was shortened by 4 bases and J by 1 base, with 7 bases between the two germline ends. Germline lookup yields CDR1 ENHRY and CDR2 SYGVKD. This CDR3 region has 13 residues. CDR3 sequence reads: CAISGQVNYGYTF. The CDR3 DNA reads as TGTGCCATCAGTGGTCAGGTTAACTATGGCTACACCTTC.

This chain uses TRBV5-1 with TRBJ2-7; D is possibly TRBD2 (6 bases). The V gene lost 4 bases and the J gene lost 0 bases, with 14 bases spanning the gap. Germline lookup yields CDR1 SGHRS and CDR2 YFSETQ. The CDR3 runs to 15 residues. The CDR3 is CASSPAGFFSYEQYF. As DNA, the CDR3 is TGCGCCAGCAGCCCGGCGGGGTTCTTCTCCTACGAGCAGTACTTC. The full variable domain, its missing parts supplied by reference TRBV5-1 and TRBJ2-7, is KAGVTQTPRYLIKTRGQQVTLSCSPISGHRSVSWYQQTPGQGLQFLFEYFSETQRNKGNFPGRFSGRQFSNSRSEMNVSTLELGDSALYLCASSPAGFFSYEQYFGPGTRLTVT.

V usage is TRBV28 and J usage is TRBJ2-1, with D maybe TRBD1 (5 bases). CDR3 length: 16 residues. V lost 8 bases, J lost 0 bases, and 17 bases lay in between. CDR1 is MDHEN, CDR2 SYDVKM, per germline. The CDR3 region is CASRRSGFSSYNEQFF. CDR3 bases: TGTGCCAGCCGCCGGTCAGGGTTCAGCTCCTACAATGAGCAGTTCTTC.

The V call is TRBV27, the J call TRBJ1-2, with 8 bases lining up with TRBD1. Trimming cost V 5 bases and J 3 bases; bases outside gene matches: 8. Germline V gives CDR1 MNHEY, CDR2 SMNVEV (reference sequence). This CDR3 is 15 amino acids long. The CDR3: CASSPRTGWDYGYTF. CDR3 in DNA: TGTGCCAGCAGTCCTCGGACAGGGTGGGACTATGGCTACACCTTC.

This clone was counted once. The gene calls are TRBV7-2 and TRBJ1-2; D not certain. The CDR3 runs 14 residues. V lost 5 bases to trimming and J lost 3 bases, with 13 bases between them. From germline, CDR1 is SGHTA and CDR2 FQGNSA. CDR3 nucleotides: TGTGCCAGCAGCCCCTCCCCAGCCTACTATGGCTACACCTTC. Its translation: CASSPSPAYYGYTF.

This chain uses TRBV2 with TRBJ1-1, with D unresolved. This CDR3 has 13 amino acids. Germline CDR1 reads SNHLY; CDR2 reads FYNNEI. The ends were cut back, 4 bases at V and 3 bases at J, with 9 bases in the middle. DNA of the CDR3: TGTGCCAGCAGTGGACAAAAGGACACTGAAGCTTTCTTT. Protein: CASSGQKDTEAFF.

CDR3 sequence (DNA): TGTGCCAGCAGCCCCGTGGGTGAGCAGTTCTTC. Protein: CASSPVGEQFF. The V call is TRBV28, the J call TRBJ2-1; D uncertain. V was pared by 6 bases and J by 9 bases, with 9 bases between. Germline loops: CDR1 MDHEN, CDR2 SYDVKM. The CDR3 is made up of 11 amino acids. The complete variable domain, with remaining parts taken from reference TRBV28 and TRBJ2-1, reads DVKVTQSSRYLVKRTGEKVFLECVQDMDHENMFWYRQDPGLGLRLIYFSYDVKMKEKGDIPEGYSVSREKKERFSLILESASTNQTSMYLCASSPVGEQFFGPGTRLTVL.

The chain combines TRBV19 with TRBJ2-3; no clear D gene. Germline CDR1 reads LNHDA; CDR2 reads SQIVND (reference sequence). Trimming stripped 5 bases from V and 6 bases from J, with 9 bases between. This CDR3 has 12 amino acids. The CDR3 nucleotides are TGTGCCAGTAGTGACAAAGGGGATACGCAGTATTTT. Translated, it gives CASSDKGDTQYF.

The chain carries TRBV7-2 and TRBJ1-3; possibly TRBD1 for D (5 bases). V was trimmed by 3 bases and J by 0 bases, leaving 6 bases between them. Germline values: CDR1 SGHTA, CDR2 FQGNSA. The length of the CDR3 is 14 residues. The CDR3 region is CASSFDSSGNTIYF. The DNA of the CDR3 is TGTGCCAGCAGCTTCGACAGCTCTGGAAACACCATATATTTT.

The rearrangement links TRBV18 to TRBJ2-7; no firm D call. The CDR3 has 14 amino acids. In germline, CDR1 is KGHSH, CDR2 LQKENI. Trimming cost V 2 bases and J 0 bases, with 8 bases left between them. The CDR3 DNA follows: TGTGCCAGCTCACCAGGGTACAGCTCCTACGAGCAGTACTTC. The encoded protein is CASSPGYSSYEQYF.

The chain combines TRBV2 with TRBJ1-2; 7 bases line up with TRBD1. The length of the CDR3 is 14 residues. With V trimmed by 6 bases and J by 10 bases, 14 bases remained unmatched. Germline loops: CDR1 SNHLY, CDR2 FYNNEI. The CDR3 sequence: CASSLGTARGNYTF. For the CDR3, the DNA is TGTGCCAGCAGCCTCGGGACAGCCCGGGGCAACTACACCTTC. Full variable domain (rest looked up from reference TRBV2 and TRBJ1-2): EPEVTQTPSHQVTQMGQEVILRCVPISNHLYFYWYRQILGQKVEFLVSFYNNEISEKSEIFDDQFSVERPDGSNFTLKIRSTKLEDSAMYFCASSLGTARGNYTFGSGTRLTVV.

This chain connects TRBV11-3 to TRBJ2-7; maybe TRBD2 (5 bases). CDR1 is SGHNT, CDR2 YENEEA, per germline. The CDR3 extends over 14 amino acids. The V end was cut by 3 bases, the J end by 7 bases, with 16 bases between. CDR3 in DNA: TGTGCCAGCAGCTTGAGCAGGTCCCGCGGGGAGCAGTACTTC. This codes for CASSLSRSRGEQYF.

The chain joins TRBV6-6 to TRBJ2-3; 9 bases line up with TRBD1. The germline CDR1 and CDR2 sequences are MNHNY and SVGAGI (reference sequence). The CDR3 totals 14 residues. The J segment lost 6 bases and the V segment lost 4 bases, leaving 5 bases of the junction unmatched. Written as DNA, the CDR3 is TGTGCCAGCAGTTCACAGGGGGCAGTGGATACGCAGTATTTT. This translates into CASSSQGAVDTQYF.

The CDR3 DNA follows: TGTGCCAGCAGCGTAGGAGCCTTTGGGGGCAGTGACTCTGGAAACACCATATATTTT. Translated, it gives CASSVGAFGGSDSGNTIYF. The chain has TRBV9 and TRBJ1-3, with D tentatively TRBD1 (6 bases). V shed 0 bases and J shed 0 bases, with 19 bases lying between them. Germline CDR1 SGDLS, CDR2 YYNGEE. CDR3 length equals 19 residues.

The rearrangement links TRBV18 to TRBJ2-3, with D maybe TRBD2 (6 bases). Trimming took 3 bases from V and 6 from J, leaving 19 bases between them. The CDR3 spans 16 residues. Germline V gives CDR1 KGHSH, CDR2 LQKENI. CDR3 in DNA: TGTGCCAGCTCACCCGTTGGCGGCGCGGGGTTTGATACGCAGTATTTT. The encoded protein is CASSPVGGAGFDTQYF.

The chain carries TRBV7-8 and TRBJ2-7, with 13 nucleotides matching TRBD2. The germline V gene encodes CDR1 SGHVS and CDR2 FQNEAQ. The junction had 2 bases not matched to a gene; V was cut back by 4 bases and J by 2 bases. This CDR3 has 15 residues. The CDR3 protein is CASSYGTSGTYEQYF. The CDR3 nucleotides read TGTGCCAGCAGCTACGGGACTAGCGGGACCTACGAGCAGTACTTC.

CDR3 protein: CASSRRGTDTQYF. DNA for the CDR3: TGTGCCAGCAGTAGAAGGGGCACAGATACGCAGTATTTT. The J gene is TRBJ2-3, the V gene TRBV2; D ambiguous. This CDR3 comprises 13 residues. The germline V and J ends were trimmed by 5 bases and 1 base, with 7 bases remaining between them. Germline lookup yields CDR1 SNHLY and CDR2 FYNNEI.

This clone appeared a single time. The chain recombines TRBV6-6 with TRBJ1-4, with D uncertain. This CDR3 has 12 residues. Trimming cost V 4 bases and J 3 bases, with 3 bases left between them. The germline gives CDR1 MNHNY, CDR2 SVGAGI (reference sequence). As DNA, the CDR3 is TGTGCCAGCAGTTGGCCTAATGAAAAACTGTTTTTT. It yields the protein CASSWPNEKLFF.

This sequence joins TRBV4-2 and TRBJ1-5; D remains ambiguous. Germline CDR1 reads LGHNA; CDR2 reads YNFKEQ. This CDR3 has 12 residues. V shed 0 bases and J shed 11 bases, with 8 bases lying between them. The CDR3 spells CASSQEAGAQHF. The DNA of the CDR3 is TGTGCCAGCAGCCAAGAGGCGGGAGCCCAGCATTTT.

J is TRBJ2-7 and V is TRBV14; D is ambiguous. The germline V and J ends were trimmed by 6 bases and 3 bases, with 9 bases remaining between them. The CDR3 runs 12 residues. Germline values: CDR1 SGHDN, CDR2 FVKESK. The CDR3 bases are TGTGCCAGCAGGGGTGTAGGCTACGAGCAGTACTTC. Amino acid sequence: CASRGVGYEQYF. The full variable domain, completed using reference TRBV14 and TRBJ2-7, is EAGVTQFPSHSVIEKGQTVTLRCDPISGHDNLYWYRRVMGKEIKFLLHFVKESKQDESGMPNNRFLAERTGGTYSTLKVQPAELEDSGVYFCASRGVGYEQYFGPGTRLTVT.

The V gene is TRBV5-1, the J gene TRBJ1-3; 8 bases map to TRBD1. V was clipped by 2 bases and J by 0 bases; unmatched bases: 16. Germline CDR1 reads SGHRS; CDR2 reads YFSETQ. This CDR3 has 20 amino acids. CDR3 sequence: CASSLTITRGLPYSGNTIYF. The CDR3 DNA is TGCGCCAGCAGCTTAACAATCACCAGGGGGCTTCCGTACTCTGGAAACACCATATATTTT.

V and J are TRBV28 and TRBJ2-3, with 7 bases lining up with TRBD1. CDR1 is MDHEN and CDR2 is SYDVKM in the germline V gene. Trimming at V came to 4 bases and at J to 3 bases, leaving 7 bases not matched to a gene. The CDR3 has 15 amino acids. The CDR3 coding sequence is TGTGCCAGCAGTTCACGGGACAGTGGAACAGATACGCAGTATTTT. Translated: CASSSRDSGTDTQYF.